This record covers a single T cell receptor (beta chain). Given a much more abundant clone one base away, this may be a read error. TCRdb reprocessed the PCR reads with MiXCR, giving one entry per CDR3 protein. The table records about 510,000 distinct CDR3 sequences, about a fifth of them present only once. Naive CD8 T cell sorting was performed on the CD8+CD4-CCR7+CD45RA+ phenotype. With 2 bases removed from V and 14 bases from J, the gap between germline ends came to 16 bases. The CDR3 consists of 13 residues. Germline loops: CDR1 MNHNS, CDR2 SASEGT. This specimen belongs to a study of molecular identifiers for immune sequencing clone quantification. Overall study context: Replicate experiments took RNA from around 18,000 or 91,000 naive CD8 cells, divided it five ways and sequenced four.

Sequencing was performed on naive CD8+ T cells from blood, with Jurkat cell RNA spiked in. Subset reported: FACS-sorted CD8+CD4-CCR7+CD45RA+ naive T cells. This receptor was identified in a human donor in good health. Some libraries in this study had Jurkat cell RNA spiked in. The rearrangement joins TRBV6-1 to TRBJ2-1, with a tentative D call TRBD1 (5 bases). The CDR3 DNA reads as TGTGCCAGCAGTGAACCCATGACAGCAGAGAAGTTCTTC. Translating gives CASSEPMTAEKFF.